These T cell receptor beta chains were read from a single sample in a study of human T cells and chemical hapten exposure. TCRdb used MiXCR to reprocess the RACE reads, holding one entry per CDR3 protein. The sample gives 89,000 or so distinct CDR3 sequences, about 8% of which show up once; approximately 2.4% is in the top ten. The material sequenced was whole blood, taken in connection with sensitization to the hapten diphenylcyclopropenone (DPC). The receptors here all came from a man aged 40-49 years with alopecia areata. Some clones in this sample may be carry-over from other donors' samples. Both conserved end residues are part of each CDR3. The D gene is left open where the match is weak.

J gene,D gene,V gene,CDR3 protein
TRBJ1-2,NA,TRBV10-3,CAISEAESGYGYTF
TRBJ2-3,NA,TRBV27,CATSPRGDTQYF
TRBJ1-5,NA,TRBV15,CATSRDTLDTRWGNQPQHF
TRBJ1-1,NA,TRBV6-2/TRBV6-3,CASSPFGNTEAFF
TRBJ1-6,NA,TRBV12-3/TRBV12-4,CASTLTGGNNSPLHF
TRBJ2-3,NA,TRBV6-6,CASSTSGTLTDTQYF
TRBJ2-2,NA,TRBV6-5,CASSSPRGGELFF
TRBJ2-5,TRBD2,TRBV11-2,CASTPSGRGKTQYF
TRBJ1-3,NA,TRBV6-5,CASSEQGRSGNTIYF
TRBJ2-1,NA,TRBV6-1,CASSDPGEQFF
TRBJ1-5,NA,TRBV20-1,CSANVQNQPQHF
TRBJ2-7,TRBD1,TRBV6-2/TRBV6-3,CASSTNDRGYEQYF
TRBJ2-2,NA,TRBV19,CASQRTANTGELFF
TRBJ2-3,TRBD2,TRBV29-1,CSVGREGDTQYF
TRBJ1-2,NA,TRBV10-2,CASSDGGYYGYTF
TRBJ2-3,NA,TRBV5-1,CASGSGDGSDTQYF
TRBJ2-3,NA,TRBV6-1,CAAGGTVDTQYF
TRBJ2-1,TRBD2,TRBV14,CASRSTSGRVLLSYNEQFF
TRBJ1-2,NA,TRBV20-1,CSASRPSLYGYTF
TRBJ2-7,NA,TRBV7-2,CASTLGVEYEQYF
TRBJ2-7,NA,TRBV20-1,CSARDIGTASYEQYF
TRBJ1-5,NA,TRBV6-2/TRBV6-3,CASRRDGNQPQHF
TRBJ2-3,NA,TRBV5-1,CASSPGTGSSTDTQYF
TRBJ1-3,NA,TRBV4-2,CASRQKISGNTIYF
TRBJ1-2,NA,TRBV28,CASRQQGSNYGYTF
TRBJ2-3,TRBD2,TRBV12-3/TRBV12-4,CASRVGLAGETQYF
TRBJ1-6,NA,TRBV14,CASSQDPAGLAPLHF
TRBJ1-6,NA,TRBV6-2/TRBV6-3,CASSLSQGMPSPLHF
TRBJ2-1,TRBD2,TRBV7-9,CASSHRLAGEVEQFF
TRBJ2-5,NA,TRBV13,CASSLGRETQYF
TRBJ1-1,NA,TRBV6-2/TRBV6-3,CASSYLRANTEAFF
TRBJ2-5,NA,TRBV28,CATASRAHRQETQYF
TRBJ2-7,NA,TRBV6-1,CASGHVEQYF
TRBJ1-4,NA,TRBV6-6,CASIAYPLAPTNEKLFF
TRBJ2-2,NA,TRBV7-7,CASSLDSTGELFF
TRBJ2-4,NA,TRBV7-8,CASSWGQVAKNIQYF
TRBJ1-2,TRBD1,TRBV19,CASSISLGTANYGYTF
TRBJ2-2,NA,TRBV3-1,CASGGLNTGELFF
TRBJ1-6,NA,TRBV14,CASSQDGRSSYNSPLHF